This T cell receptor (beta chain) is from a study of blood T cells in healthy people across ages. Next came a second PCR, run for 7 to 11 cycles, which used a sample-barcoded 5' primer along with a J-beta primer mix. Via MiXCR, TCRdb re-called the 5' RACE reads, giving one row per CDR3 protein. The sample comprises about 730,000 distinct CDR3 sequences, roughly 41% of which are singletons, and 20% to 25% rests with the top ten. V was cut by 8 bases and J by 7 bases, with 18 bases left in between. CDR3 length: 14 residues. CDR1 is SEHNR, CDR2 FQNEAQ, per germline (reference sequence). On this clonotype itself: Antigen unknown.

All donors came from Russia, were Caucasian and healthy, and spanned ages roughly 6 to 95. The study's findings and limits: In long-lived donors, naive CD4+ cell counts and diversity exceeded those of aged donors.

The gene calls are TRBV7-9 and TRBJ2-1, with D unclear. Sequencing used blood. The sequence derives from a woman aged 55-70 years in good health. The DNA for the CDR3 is TGTGCCAGCGGCGAAAACTACAACGGTAATGAGCAGTTCTTC. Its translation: CASGENYNGNEQFF.